This TCR beta chain derives from a study of blood T cell repertoires in COVID-19 (TCRdb year 2020). Regarding the research as a whole: Samples from collaborators originated in the United States, Italy and Spain and spanned both the acute and convalescent phases of COVID-19. Where available, HLA class I and class II types were taken from metadata supplied by the sample provider and were not determined by assay-based typing. Deeply sampled blood TCRbeta repertoires from subjects exposed to, actively infected with, or recovered from COVID-19 were included in the dataset. The samples were drawn from the first 160 participants of the ongoing ImmuneRACE study and from roughly 1,300 subjects provided by 6 global collaborators. The repertoires were released in a freely available public database intended as a resource for research on the immune response to SARS-CoV-2. The prospective study material was composed of cDNA or gDNA derived from T cells, B-cell-depleted T cells, or PBMCs. Sample metadata almost always included a de-identified subject ID, COVID-19 status, age in years and sex. What the authors observed across the whole study: The amount of clinical and demographic metadata varied by source and participant and was provided uncurated.

Worth noting for this clone: It has no known antigen specificity. No much larger clonotype is one base removed from it; base qualities were not supplied.

The immunoSEQ Assay, a bias-controlled multiplex PCR, was used to amplify TCRbeta CDR3 regions from genomic DNA. The authors processed their data as follows. Nucleated cell counts per sample were estimated from amplification of reference gene primers within the assay. To quantify the absolute abundance of each unique TCRbeta CDR3 rearrangement, sequence reads were collapsed and filtered. For each sample, productive Simpson clonality was calculated as the square root of Simpson's diversity index over productive rearrangements. In its TCRdb copy, this immuneACCESS table keeps in-frame sequences only and misses some clones. Where compared with another copy, unresolved V genes explain less than half of these, and the others have no known cause. That table supplies the V and J calls and clone size; D and trimming were determined from the DNA. Across this sample there are 140,000 to 150,000 clones, with roughly 85% seen only once. 2.6% of the sample lies in the top ten.

Whole blood was collected in K2EDTA tubes by collaborating institutions according to the institutions' own protocols. For TCRbeta analysis, collaborators shipped samples as frozen whole blood, isolated PBMCs, or DNA extracted from either of those sample types. The TCR comes from a human donor with acute or convalescent COVID-19. The donor label of this sample is uncertain. Input material: peripheral blood.

The CDR3 in this case is CASRSSGGSSYNSPLHF. The nucleotide sequence reads as follows: TGTGCCAGCAGGTCATCTGGGGGGAGCTCCTATAATTCACCCCTCCACTTT. The V and J genes are TRBV27 and TRBJ1-6; the D gene is perhaps TRBD1, from 5 matching bases. V is cut by 6 bases and J by 0 bases, and the space between the germline ends is 15 bases. Reading the germline V gene (reference sequence) gives CDR1 MNHEY and CDR2 SMNVEV. The CDR3, from cysteine to phenylalanine, totals 17 residues. CDR3 DNA only is kept here, 51 bases in frame from base 1.